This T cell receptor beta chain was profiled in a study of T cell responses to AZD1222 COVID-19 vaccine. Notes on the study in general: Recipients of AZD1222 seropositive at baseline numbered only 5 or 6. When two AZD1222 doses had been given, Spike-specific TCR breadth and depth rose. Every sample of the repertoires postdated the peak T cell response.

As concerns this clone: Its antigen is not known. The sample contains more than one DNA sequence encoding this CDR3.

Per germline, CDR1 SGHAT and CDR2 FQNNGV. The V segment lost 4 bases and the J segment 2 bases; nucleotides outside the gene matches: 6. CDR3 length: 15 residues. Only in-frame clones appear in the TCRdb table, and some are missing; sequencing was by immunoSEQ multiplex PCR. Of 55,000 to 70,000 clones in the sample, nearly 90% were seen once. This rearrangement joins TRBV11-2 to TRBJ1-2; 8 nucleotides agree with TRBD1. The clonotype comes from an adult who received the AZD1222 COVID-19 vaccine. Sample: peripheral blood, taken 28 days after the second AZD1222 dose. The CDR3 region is CASSSRQGWNYGYTF. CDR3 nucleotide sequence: TGTGCCAGCAGCTCCAGACAGGGGTGGAACTATGGCTACACCTTC.